A single sample gave rise to the 21 T cell receptor beta chains below, sequenced in a study of early T cells in non-severe SARS-CoV-2 infection. TCRdb independently ran MiXCR on the 5' RACE reads; one entry per CDR3 protein. Of tens of thousands of distinct CDR3 sequences listed, 5% to 6.5% are singletons. The sequenced sample was whole blood. The source is an adult who was a healthcare worker with PCR-confirmed SARS-CoV-2 infection or an uninfected control (not recorded which).

This clonotype has a count of ten or more. In DNA form, the CDR3 reads TGTGCCATCAGTGTAGCTGGCAATGAGCAGTTCTTC. This encodes CAISVAGNEQFF. V usage is TRBV10-3 and J usage is TRBJ2-1; D is uncertain. Germline V gene data show CDR1 as ENHRY and CDR2 as SYGVKD. The CDR3 is 12 residues long. V lost 4 bases, J lost 6 bases, and 7 bases lay in between.

This clonotype has a count of ten or more. The rearrangement links TRBV6-5 to TRBJ2-4; 8 positions agree with TRBD2. CDR1 is MNHEY and CDR2 is SVGAGI in the germline V gene. The CDR3 is made up of 15 amino acids. Losses at the gene ends were 7 bases for V and 3 bases for J; bases not matched to a gene: 8. In DNA, the CDR3 is TGTGCCAGCAAAAACGGGGGGGCCGTCAAAAACATTCAGTACTTC. Residues: CASKNGGAVKNIQYF.

V usage is TRBV24-1 and J usage is TRBJ2-1; D uncertain. Germline CDR1 is KGHDR and CDR2 is SFDVKD. V lost 4 bases and J 0 bases, leaving 12 bases between the germline ends. The CDR3 spans 16 residues. The CDR3 nucleotides read TGTGCCACCAGTGACTCTGAGTCAAACTCCTACAATGAGCAGTTCTTC. This sequence encodes CATSDSESNSYNEQFF.

This chain connects TRBV3-1 to TRBJ2-2; 11 bases are shared with TRBD2. Germline values: CDR1 LGHDT, CDR2 YNNKEL (reference sequence). The junction had 1 base not matched to a gene; V was cut back by 3 bases and J by 1 base. This CDR3 region has 16 residues. CDR3 in amino acids: CASSQGLAVNTGELFF. CDR3 nucleotide sequence: TGTGCCAGCAGCCAGGGACTAGCGGTGAACACCGGGGAGCTGTTTTTT.

This clonotype has a handful of counts. The chain has TRBV5-6 and TRBJ1-4; the D gene is possibly TRBD1 (6 bases). This CDR3 region has 16 residues. CDR1 is SGHDT, CDR2 YYEEEE, per germline. Trimming pared 4 bases from V and 5 bases from J, leaving 18 bases between. CDR3 amino acids: CASSKRVGALNEKLFF. CDR3 DNA: TGTGCCAGCAGCAAAAGAGTGGGGGCTCTCAATGAAAAACTGTTTTTT. Drawing the rest from reference TRBV5-6 and TRBJ1-4, the complete variable domain is DAGVTQSPTHLIKTRGQQVTLRCSPKSGHDTVSWYQQALGQGPQFIFQYYEEEERQRGNFPDRFSGHQFPNYSSELNVNALLLGDSALYLCASSKRVGALNEKLFFGSGTQLSVL.

This clonotype appeared many times. This sequence joins TRBV7-2 and TRBJ2-6; D remains ambiguous. CDR1 SGHTA and CDR2 FQGNSA come from the germline V gene. V shed 5 bases and J shed 0 bases, with 5 bases lying between them. The CDR3 is 14 residues long. For the CDR3, the DNA is TGTGCCAGCAGCCTCAACTCTGGGGCCAACGTCCTGACTTTC. Translated: CASSLNSGANVLTF.

This clonotype came up many times. This chain links TRBV5-1 with TRBJ2-7; D not certain. The germline V and J ends were trimmed by 0 bases and 2 bases, with 21 bases remaining between them. The CDR3 runs 18 residues. Germline values: CDR1 SGHRS, CDR2 YFSETQ. CDR3 bases: TGCGCCAGCAGCTTGGCCCCCAGTTGGGCGGAGTTCACCTACGAGCAGTACTTC. Translated, it gives CASSLAPSWAEFTYEQYF.

This clonotype has just a few counts. The V call is TRBV4-2, the J call TRBJ2-1; 8 bases match TRBD2. From germline, CDR1 is LGHNA and CDR2 YNFKEQ. This CDR3 comprises 17 residues. The V segment lost 1 base and the J segment 4 bases; nucleotides outside the gene matches: 9. The CDR3 region has the DNA TGTGCCAGCAGCCAAGCCTCCGGGACTAGAGTTTACAATGAGCAGTTCTTC. Amino acid sequence: CASSQASGTRVYNEQFF.

This clonotype was counted many times. This sequence joins TRBV19 and TRBJ2-4, with 9 nucleotides matching TRBD1. Germline V gene lookup returns CDR1 LNHDA and CDR2 SQIVND (reference sequence). This CDR3 has 19 amino acids. J lost 1 base, V lost 3 bases, and 13 bases had no gene match. This chain's CDR3 is CASSIWGQGKGWAKNIQYF. CDR3 DNA sequence: TGTGCCAGTAGTATCTGGGGACAGGGTAAAGGTTGGGCCAAAAACATTCAGTACTTC.

In this sample, this clonotype turned up many times. The gene calls are TRBV9 and TRBJ2-7, with no clear D. Looked up from germline, CDR1 is SGDLS and CDR2 is YYNGEE. The CDR3 is made up of 13 amino acids. V was trimmed by 0 bases and J by 4 bases, leaving 8 bases between them. CDR3 in DNA: TGTGCCAGCAGCGTAGCTTTAGGTTACGAGCAGTACTTC. Its translation is CASSVALGYEQYF.

This clonotype was found many times. This sequence joins TRBV2 and TRBJ2-3; the match to TRBD1 covers 11 bases. The V gene's germline CDR1 is SNHLY and CDR2 FYNNEI. The CDR3 is 15 residues long. After removal of 6 bases from V and 3 bases from J, the junction contained 5 bases not matched to a gene. CDR3 sequence reads: CASSLDRGRTDTQYF. DNA for the CDR3: TGTGCCAGCAGCCTGGACAGGGGGCGAACAGATACGCAGTATTTT. Complete variable domain (other parts from reference TRBV2 and TRBJ2-3): EPEVTQTPSHQVTQMGQEVILRCVPISNHLYFYWYRQILGQKVEFLVSFYNNEISEKSEIFDDQFSVERPDGSNFTLKIRSTKLEDSAMYFCASSLDRGRTDTQYFGPGTRLTVL.

V gene TRBV5-4 combines with J gene TRBJ2-7; 8 nucleotides match TRBD2. The CDR3 totals 15 residues. After removal of 1 base from V and 4 bases from J, the junction contained 7 bases not matched to a gene. From germline, CDR1 is SGHNT and CDR2 YYREEE (reference sequence). Here the CDR3 reads CASSLSDGGAYEQYF. The CDR3 region has the DNA TGTGCCAGCAGCTTGAGTGACGGGGGGGCATACGAGCAGTACTTC.

There are many counts of this clonotype. The chain uses TRBV4-1 and TRBJ2-3, with TRBD1 identical over 9 bases. CDR1 and CDR2 (germline): MGHRA, YSYEKL. The CDR3 spans 15 residues. The V and J ends lost 2 bases and 5 bases, in that order; junction bases with no gene match: 5. CDR3 protein: CASSQSGQGGDTQYF. The CDR3 nucleotides are TGCGCCAGCAGCCAATCGGGACAGGGTGGAGATACGCAGTATTTT.

The chain links TRBV7-2 to TRBJ1-2; D possibly corresponds to TRBD1 (6 bases). The CDR3 sequence is 12 residues long. Trimming shortened V by 5 bases and J by 5 bases, and 9 bases separated the two germline ends. Germline CDR1 SGHTA, CDR2 FQGNSA. The CDR3 sequence: CASSTTGYGYTF. CDR3 bases: TGTGCCAGCAGCACGACAGGTTATGGCTACACCTTC.

This clonotype was counted ten times or more. The rearrangement joins TRBV12-3 or TRBV12-4 to TRBJ1-5; 7 bases agree with TRBD1. J lost 8 bases, V lost 3 bases, and 7 bases had no gene match. The CDR3 loop spans 14 amino acids. The CDR3 nucleotides are TGTGCCAGCAGTTTGACAGGGATTGGGAAGCCCCAGCATTTT. Translation: CASSLTGIGKPQHF.

This clonotype has at least ten counts. This chain uses TRBV3-1 with TRBJ2-5; 9 nucleotides line up with TRBD1. The CDR3 is 14 amino acids. The ends lost 1 base at V and 4 bases at J; junction bases unmatched: 1. CDR1 and CDR2 (germline): LGHDT, YNNKEL (reference sequence). The DNA of the CDR3 is TGTGCCAGCAGCCAAGCGGACAGGGGAGAGACCCAGTACTTC. Its translation: CASSQADRGETQYF.

V usage is TRBV5-5 and J usage is TRBJ2-7; D call uncertain. V lost 4 bases and J lost 2, with 16 bases in between. The CDR3 is 15 amino acids. Germline loops: CDR1 SGHKS, CDR2 YYEKEE (reference sequence). CDR3 sequence (DNA): TGTGCCAGCAGCCGGTCCCACCCCACGACCTACGAGCAGTACTTC. Translation gives CASSRSHPTTYEQYF.

On this clonotype itself: A read error may account for a junction end that differs from germline. This chain uses TRBV12-3 or TRBV12-4 with TRBJ2-1; 9 nucleotides line up with TRBD1. The CDR3 has 13 residues. Here the CDR3 DNA reads TGTGCCAGCAGTCCCAACAGGGGGCTAGAGCTGTTCTTC. This sequence encodes CASSPNRGLELFF.

This clonotype has only a few counts. The chain carries TRBV20-1 and TRBJ2-5, with 7 bases that match TRBD2. The CDR3 runs 14 residues. The ends lost 3 bases at V and 6 bases at J; junction bases unmatched: 10. Germline V lookup: CDR1 DFQATT, CDR2 SNEGSKA (reference sequence). DNA for the CDR3: TGCAGTGCTAGGGTCGGGACTACCGAACAGACCCAGTACTTC. It translates to CSARVGTTEQTQYF.

This clonotype was counted at least ten times. V and J are TRBV18 and TRBJ1-2; TRBD1 matches at 10 bases. The CDR3 extends over 14 amino acids. The junction had 6 bases not matched to a gene; V was cut back by 5 bases and J by 6 bases. Germline loops: CDR1 KGHSH, CDR2 LQKENI. CDR3 coding DNA: TGTGCCAGCTCAAAGACAGGGGGCGAGGATGGCTACACCTTC. Amino acids: CASSKTGGEDGYTF.

This clonotype was seen a handful of times. The gene calls are TRBV4-2 and TRBJ2-5, with TRBD1 identical over 9 bases. Germline V gene sequence: CDR1 LGHNA, CDR2 YNFKEQ. CDR3 length: 16 amino acids. V shed 3 bases, J shed 5 bases, and the junction held 10 bases outside the gene matches. CDR3 sequence (DNA): TGTGCCAGCAGCCAGTTGGACGGACAGGGGTCGGAGACCCAGTACTTC. Its translation: CASSQLDGQGSETQYF.